These 4 T cell receptor beta chains were all obtained from the same sample, sequenced in a study of blood T cell repertoires in COVID-19. Data came from immunoSEQ multiplex PCR; TCRdb stores just in-frame clones and leaves some out. Of some 290,000 clones detected, about four fifths appear once; the ten largest clones hold just under 3%. Sequencing input: peripheral blood. Receptors were obtained from a woman aged 60-70 years with active or convalescent COVID-19.

The rearrangement links TRBV5-1 to TRBJ2-2; D gene ambiguous. The CDR3 is made up of 13 amino acids. Trimming took off 0 bases at V and 6 bases at J, with 6 bases between the two ends. The V gene's germline CDR1 is SGHRS and CDR2 YFSETQ. DNA for the CDR3: TGCGCCAGCAGCTTGGTCTTGTCCGGGGAGCTGTTTTTT. Amino acid sequence: CASSLVLSGELFF.

J is TRBJ1-4 and V is TRBV11-2, with 7 bases matching TRBD1. CDR1 is SGHAT, CDR2 FQNNGV, per germline. V lost 1 base, J lost 16 bases, and 6 bases stayed unmatched. The CDR3 is made up of 12 amino acids. For the CDR3, the DNA is TGTGCCAGCAGCTTAGGAGGAGGGGGCCCGTTTTTT. This codes for CASSLGGGGPFF.

In this sample, this clone turned up a few times. The V and J genes are TRBV18 and TRBJ1-4, with D hard to call. The CDR3 sequence is 15 residues long. Trimming pared 3 bases from V and 0 bases from J, leaving 8 bases between. The V gene's germline CDR1 is KGHSH and CDR2 LQKENI. CDR3 nucleotides: TGTGCCAGCTCACCCGGTAGTACAACTAATGAAAAACTGTTTTTT. This sequence encodes CASSPGSTTNEKLFF.

The rearrangement links TRBV5-6 to TRBJ1-4; no reliable D call. This CDR3 is built from 14 residues. Germline lookup yields CDR1 SGHDT and CDR2 YYEEEE. V lost 0 bases, J lost 2 bases, and 5 bases lay in between. CDR3 protein: CASSLAMTNEKLFF. CDR3 nucleotide sequence: TGTGCCAGCAGCTTGGCTATGACTAATGAAAAACTGTTTTTT.